One sample yielded the 9 T cell receptor beta chains listed below, sequenced in a study of tumor-infiltrating lymphocytes in primary liver carcinoma. Co-extraction of both nucleic acids (RNA and DNA) used roughly 19-33 mg of unsorted bulk tissue. Making TCR beta cDNA involved approximately 520 ng total RNA and a constant-region primer. Libraries for TCR beta were built through three nested multiplex PCR rounds, which together made up a slightly modified ARM-PCR procedure. Each of the first two PCR rounds ran approximately 9 cycles with TRBV1-TRBV30 forward and C-beta reverse primers. MiXCR was run by TCRdb on the multiplex PCR reads, yielding one entry per CDR3 protein. The repertoire consists of 24,000 or so distinct CDR3 sequences, with roughly 80% occurring once and the leading ten covering about 32%. The sample consisted of liver tumor tissue from sampling region 5. As for subset: tumor region T5, tumor centre. These receptors originate from a woman in her 30s with primary liver carcinoma and hepatitis B virus infection.

This clonotype was observed once. The chain combines TRBV30 with TRBJ2-3; tentatively, D is TRBD1 (6 bases). Trimming shortened V by 3 bases and J by 7 bases, and 23 bases separated the two germline ends. Germline V lookup: CDR1 GTSNPN, CDR2 SVGIG (reference sequence). The CDR3 is 16 amino acids. The CDR3 protein is CAWSIWSVIGTHTQYF. For the CDR3, the DNA is TGTGCCTGGAGCATTTGGTCCGTGATAGGGACACATACGCAGTATTTT. Using reference TRBV30 and TRBJ2-3 for the parts outside the CDR3, the full variable domain is SQTIHQWPATLVQPVGSPLSLECTVEGTSNPNLYWYRQAAGRGLQLLFYSVGIGQISSEVPQNLSASRPQDRQFILSSKKLLLSDSGFYLCAWSIWSVIGTHTQYFGPGTRLTVL.

In the case of this clonotype: It is likely a read error, because the conserved phenylalanine at the end of the CDR3 is missing. The limits of the CDR3 on the DNA are not certain, so only TCRdb's listed CDR3 is given. The rearrangement links TRBV11-2 to TRBJ2-1; the table gives TRBD2 as D, unverified against the DNA. The CDR3 spans 16 residues, counting both ends. Germline V gene lookup returns CDR1 SGHAT and CDR2 FQNNGV. CDR3 in amino acids: CVSSLSLDGSYNEPFL.

The chain employs TRBV5-1 and TRBJ2-2, with TRBD1 matching 7 bases. CDR1 is SGHRS and CDR2 is YFSETQ in the germline V gene. The V gene end was trimmed by 2 bases and the J gene end by 6 bases; junction bases not matched to a gene: 13. The length of the CDR3 is 17 residues. The CDR3 bases are TGCGCCAGCAGCTTAGGCCACCGGGACAGAGAGGCCGGGGAGCTGTTTTTT. Its translation is CASSLGHRDREAGELFF.

On this clonotype itself: The CDR3 carries no conserved terminal phenylalanine or tryptophan, so it likely arises from a read error. This chain joins TRBV6-5 and TRBJ2-5; 7 positions match TRBD1. Germline CDR1 and CDR2: MNHEY and SVGAGI. V gave up 5 bases and J gave up 9 bases; unmatched junction bases: 9. The CDR3 loop spans 13 amino acids. CDR3 protein: CASSTDRGLAQYI. The CDR3 DNA reads TGTGCCAGCAGTACCGATAGGGGGCTGGCCCAGTACATC.

Regarding this clonotype: The CDR3 ends on some other residue instead of the conserved phenylalanine or tryptophan, so this is likely a read error. Because the CDR3's place on the DNA is in doubt, the DNA is left out and the CDR3 is given as listed by TCRdb. The V and J genes are TRBV4-3 and TRBJ2-6; the D call TRBD2 from the table was never checked on the DNA. The CDR3 length equals 19 residues, ends included. CDR1 and CDR2 (germline): LGHNA, YSLEER. CDR3 sequence reads: CASNQETSGRFSGANVMTL.

Comments on this clonotype: One junction end disagrees with the germline gene, perhaps due to a read error. V and J are TRBV12-3 or TRBV12-4 and TRBJ2-3; D is uncertain. This CDR3 has 14 residues. Here the CDR3 DNA reads TGTGCCAGCAGTTTTGATCGCAGCACAGATACGCACTATTTT. Protein product: CASSFDRSTDTHYF.

With respect to this clonotype: This is likely a read error, given that the CDR3 carries no conserved phenylalanine or tryptophan at its end. V gene TRBV5-1 combines with J gene TRBJ2-1, with TRBD2 matching over 11 bases. Germline V lookup: CDR1 SGHRS, CDR2 YFSETQ. The CDR3 runs to 15 residues. The CDR3 coding sequence is TGCGCCAGCAGCTCCGGACTAGCGGGTTCTAATGATCAGTTCTCC. It specifies CASSSGLAGSNDQFS.

A note on this clonotype: The junction departs from the called germline gene at one end, perhaps through a read error. The chain carries TRBV6-1 and TRBJ2-3; 9 bases line up with TRBD2. This CDR3 has 15 amino acids. Germline CDR1 MNHNS, CDR2 SASEGT. DNA for the CDR3: TGTGACAGCAGTCCCTTAGCGGGAGCCATAGATAGGCAGTATTTT. This translates into CDSSPLAGAIDRQYF.

The rearrangement links TRBV20-1 to TRBJ2-7; possible D gene TRBD1, 6 bases. The CDR3 runs 15 residues. Germline CDR1 and CDR2: DFQATT and SNEGSKA (reference sequence). CDR3 in DNA: TGCAGCGCTCAAAACCGGGACACGGGAATCTACGAGCAGTACTTC. It yields the protein CSAQNRDTGIYEQYF.